The T cell receptor beta chain described here comes from a study of T cell changes during pregnancy in multiple sclerosis. Sequencing was performed with immunoSEQ multiplex PCR; in TCRdb, only in-frame clones are kept and a portion is missing. Here the sample spans fewer than 45,000 clones, about 94% being singletons. V was pared by 5 bases and J by 0 bases, with 14 bases between. Germline CDR1 reads SGHTA; CDR2 reads FQGNSA. The CDR3 extends over 15 amino acids. The chain joins TRBV7-2 to TRBJ2-7; maybe TRBD2 (5 bases). The clonotype comes from a female donor with multiple sclerosis, enrolled in a pregnancy study. The sequenced sample was CD8+ T cells from peripheral blood mononuclear cells, obtained in the third trimester of pregnancy. DNA of the CDR3: TGTGCCAGCAGCAACTTGGCGGGCGTCTCCTACGAGCAGTACTTC. Translated: CASSNLAGVSYEQYF.